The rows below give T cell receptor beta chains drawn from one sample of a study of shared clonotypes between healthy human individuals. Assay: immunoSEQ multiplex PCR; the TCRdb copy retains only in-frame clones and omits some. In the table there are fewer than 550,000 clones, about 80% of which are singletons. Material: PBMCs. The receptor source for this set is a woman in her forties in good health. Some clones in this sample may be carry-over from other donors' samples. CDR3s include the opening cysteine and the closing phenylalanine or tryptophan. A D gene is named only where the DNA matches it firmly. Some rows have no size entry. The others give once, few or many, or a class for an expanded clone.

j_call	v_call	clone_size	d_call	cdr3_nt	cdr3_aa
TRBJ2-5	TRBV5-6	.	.	TGTGCCAGCAGCCCTGGACAGAGATTGTACCAAGAGACCCAGTACTTC	CASSPGQRLYQETQYF
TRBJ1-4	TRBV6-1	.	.	TGTGCCAGCAGTGAAGGGGAGGGGGGTAGGGAAAAACTGTTTTTT	CASSEGEGGREKLFF
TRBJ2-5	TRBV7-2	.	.	TGTGCCAGCAGCTTAGACGCGGGACAAGAGACCCAGTACTTC	CASSLDAGQETQYF
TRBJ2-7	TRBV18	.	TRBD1	TGTGCCAGCTCACAGGACAGGGGCGAGCAGTACTTC	CASSQDRGEQYF
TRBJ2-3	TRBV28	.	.	TGTGCCAGCAGCCCCCCGAGCACAGATACGCAGTATTTT	CASSPPSTDTQYF
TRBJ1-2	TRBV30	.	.	TGTGCCTGGAGTCACAGCGGCTATGGCTACACCTTC	CAWSHSGYGYTF
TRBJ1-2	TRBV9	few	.	TGTGCCAGCAGCGACTACAGGACTAACTATGGCTACACCTTC	CASSDYRTNYGYTF
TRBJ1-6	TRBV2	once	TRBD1	TGTGCCAGCAGCCCAGAGGCGACAGGGGTATCACCCCTCCACTTT	CASSPEATGVSPLHF
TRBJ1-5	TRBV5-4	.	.	TGTGCCAGCAGCCAACAAGGCAATCAGCCCCAGCATTTT	CASSQQGNQPQHF
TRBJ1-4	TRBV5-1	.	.	TGCGCCAGCAGCTTGGCCCCGGGAAATCATGAAAAACTGTTTTTT	CASSLAPGNHEKLFF
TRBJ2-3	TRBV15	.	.	TGTGCCACCAGCAGAGGGGCAGATACGCAGTATTTT	CATSRGADTQYF
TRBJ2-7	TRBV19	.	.	TGTGCCAGTAGTAGCGGGATCCTCTCCTACGAGCAGTACTTC	CASSSGILSYEQYF
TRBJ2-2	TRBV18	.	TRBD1	TGTGCCAGCGCGAGCCAGGGACAGACCATGGGGGAGCTGTTTTTT	CASASQGQTMGELFF
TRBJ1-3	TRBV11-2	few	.	TGTGCCAGCAGCTTAGTAGGGTTCTCTGGAAACACCATATATTTT	CASSLVGFSGNTIYF